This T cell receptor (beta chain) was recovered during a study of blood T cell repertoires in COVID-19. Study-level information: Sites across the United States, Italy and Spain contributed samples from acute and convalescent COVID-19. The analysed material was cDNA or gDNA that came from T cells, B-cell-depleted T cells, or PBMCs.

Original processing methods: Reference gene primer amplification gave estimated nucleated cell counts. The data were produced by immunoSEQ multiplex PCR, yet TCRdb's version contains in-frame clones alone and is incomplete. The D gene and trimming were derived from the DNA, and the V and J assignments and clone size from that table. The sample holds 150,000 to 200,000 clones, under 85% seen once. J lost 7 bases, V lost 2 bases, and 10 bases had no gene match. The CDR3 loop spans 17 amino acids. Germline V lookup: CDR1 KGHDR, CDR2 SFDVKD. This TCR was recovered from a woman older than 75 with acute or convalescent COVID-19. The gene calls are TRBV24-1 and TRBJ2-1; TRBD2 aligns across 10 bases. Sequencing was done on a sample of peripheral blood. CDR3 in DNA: TGTGCCACCAGTGATTCAGGGACTAGCGCGCGAGGGAATGAGCAGTTCTTC. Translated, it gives CATSDSGTSARGNEQFF.